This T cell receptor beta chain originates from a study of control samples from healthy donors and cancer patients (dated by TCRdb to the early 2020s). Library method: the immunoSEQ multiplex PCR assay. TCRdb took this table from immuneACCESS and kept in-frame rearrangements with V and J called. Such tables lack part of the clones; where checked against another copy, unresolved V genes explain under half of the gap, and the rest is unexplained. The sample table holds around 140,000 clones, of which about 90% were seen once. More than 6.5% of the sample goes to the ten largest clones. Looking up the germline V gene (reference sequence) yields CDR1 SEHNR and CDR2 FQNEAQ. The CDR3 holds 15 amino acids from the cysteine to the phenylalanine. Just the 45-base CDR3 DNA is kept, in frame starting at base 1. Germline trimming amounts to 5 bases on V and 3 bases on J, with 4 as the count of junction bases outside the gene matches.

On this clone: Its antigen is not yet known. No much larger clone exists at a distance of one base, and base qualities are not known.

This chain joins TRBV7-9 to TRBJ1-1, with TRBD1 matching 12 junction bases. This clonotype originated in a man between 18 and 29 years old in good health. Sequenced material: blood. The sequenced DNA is TGTGCCAGCAGCGACGGGACAGGGGGCTACACTGAAGCTTTCTTT. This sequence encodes CASSDGTGGYTEAFF. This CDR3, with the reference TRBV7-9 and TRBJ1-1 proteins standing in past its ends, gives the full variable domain DTGVSQNPRHKITKRGQNVTFRCDPISEHNRLYWYRQTLGQGPEFLTYFQNEAQLEKSRLLSDRFSAERPKGSFSTLEIQRTEQGDSAMYLCASSDGTGGYTEAFFGQGTRLTVV.